Below are 9 T cell receptor beta chains sequenced from a single sample in a study of T-cell reconstitution after alpha-beta-depleted transplantation in children (dated by TCRdb to about 2016). Libraries were constructed by PCR. The run used an Illumina HiSeq 2500. TCR library preparation used molecular barcoding, with unique molecular identifiers applied to normalize quantification of the TCRbeta repertoire. Through fastp at Q25 and MiXCR, TCRdb rebuilt clones from the public reads, retaining in-frame beta chains. Records with the same CDR3 protein are collapsed into one entry carrying the most frequent genes and DNA. The sample table holds about 200,000 distinct CDR3 sequences, of which 7% to 9% were seen once. The top ten clonotypes cover roughly 36% of the sample. This specimen's treatment or condition label, interpreted: allogeneic hematopoietic cell transplantation with graft depleted of TCRalphabeta T cells and CD19 B cells.

The sample was PBMCs, mostly from graft donor cells, taken 360 days after TCRalphabeta/CD19-depleted stem cell transplant. Receptor source: a male patient between 2 and 10 years old who had a stem cell transplant for acute myeloid leukemia, so the T cells may come from the graft donor.

This sequence joins TRBV5-1 and TRBJ2-1; D is uncertain. The CDR3 consists of 13 residues. Trimming cost V 6 bases and J 3 bases, with 10 bases left between them. CDR1 is SGHRS and CDR2 is YFSETQ in the germline V gene. The CDR3 is CASTSTHYNEQFF. The CDR3 coding sequence is TGCGCCAGCACCTCTACCCACTACAATGAGCAGTTCTTC.

This clonotype has a count of ten or more. This chain's CDR3 is CSASQGAALETQYF. For the CDR3, the DNA is TGCAGTGCTAGTCAGGGGGCGGCGTTGGAGACCCAGTACTTC. The rearrangement joins TRBV20-1 to TRBJ2-5; the match to TRBD1 covers 8 bases. The junction had 8 bases not matched to a gene; V was cut back by 3 bases and J by 5 bases. The germline CDR1 and CDR2 sequences are DFQATT and SNEGSKA (reference sequence). The CDR3 spans 14 residues.

This clonotype was observed many times. This chain connects TRBV12-3 or TRBV12-4 to TRBJ2-1; TRBD2 agrees at 8 bases. V shed 5 bases and J 7 bases; nucleotides not matched to a gene: 10. The CDR3 contains 15 residues. The CDR3 here is CASSVELAGRNEQFF. DNA of the CDR3: TGTGCCAGCAGTGTAGAATTAGCGGGGAGGAATGAGCAGTTCTTC.

This clonotype was detected many times. The CDR3 nucleotides read TGCGCCAGCAGCTTGAGAGGGGGACGCTCCTACAATGAGCAGTTCTTC. It specifies CASSLRGGRSYNEQFF. The V and J genes are TRBV5-1 and TRBJ2-1, with a possible D match to TRBD1 (6 bases). The CDR3 has 16 residues. Germline lookup yields CDR1 SGHRS and CDR2 YFSETQ. Trimming removed 1 base from V and 0 bases from J, with 11 bases in between.

This chain connects TRBV6-2 or TRBV6-3 to TRBJ2-7, with 10 bases lining up with TRBD2. Trimming took 5 bases from V and 5 from J; bases not matched to a gene: 9. The CDR3 has 15 amino acids. The V gene's germline CDR1 is MNHEY and CDR2 SVGEGT. This CDR3 reads CASSRNSGRPHEQYF. CDR3 in DNA: TGTGCCAGCAGTCGAAATAGCGGGAGGCCCCACGAGCAGTACTTC.

This clonotype has just a few counts. V gene TRBV4-3 combines with J gene TRBJ2-1, with D unclear. The ends were cut back, 0 bases at V and 0 bases at J, with 12 bases in the middle. Germline CDR1 reads LGHNA; CDR2 reads YSLEER. This CDR3 has 17 amino acids. The CDR3 loop reads CASSQDLDFSSYNEQFF. CDR3 nucleotides: TGCGCCAGCAGCCAAGATCTCGACTTTAGCTCCTACAATGAGCAGTTCTTC.

This clonotype has at least ten counts. J is TRBJ2-7 and V is TRBV6-6; D could derive from TRBD1 or TRBD2 (5 bases each). Germline V gives CDR1 MNHNY, CDR2 SVGAGI (reference sequence). This CDR3 has 15 residues. The V end was cut by 7 bases, the J end by 5 bases, with 21 bases between. The CDR3 DNA sequence: TGTGCCAGCACCTACTTTCCCGTCGGGGCCCACGAGCAGTACTTC. As protein: CASTYFPVGAHEQYF.

This clonotype was counted at least ten times. J is TRBJ2-2 and V is TRBV4-3; 12 nucleotides line up with TRBD2. The CDR3 contains 19 residues. Germline CDR1 LGHNA, CDR2 YSLEER. With 0 bases clipped from V and 5 bases from J, the junction kept 10 bases outside the gene matches. CDR3 region: CASSQDLLAGGPRTGELFF. CDR3 coding DNA: TGCGCCAGCAGCCAAGATCTCCTAGCGGGAGGGCCTAGGACCGGGGAGCTGTTTTTT.

To note about this clonotype: This may stem from a read error, because a much larger clone lies one nucleotide away. The chain recombines TRBV12-3 or TRBV12-4 with TRBJ2-7; 8 bases match TRBD1. This CDR3 spans 14 amino acids. Unmatched junction bases numbered 4, after V lost 1 base and J lost 5 bases. The chain's CDR3 is CASSLDIQGDEQYV. Here the CDR3 DNA reads TGTGCCAGCAGTTTAGATATACAGGGGGACGAGCAGTACGTC.